The 20 T cell receptor beta chains reported below all come from one sample, sequenced in a study of shared clonotypes between healthy human individuals. Data came from immunoSEQ multiplex PCR; TCRdb stores just in-frame clones and leaves some out. Found here are about a million clones, 70% to 85% of them singletons; the top ten hold about 0.94%. Sequencing input: memory CD4+ T cells from PBMCs. Subset indicated: CD45RA-negative fraction. The origin of the receptors is a man between 18 and 29 years old in good health. Some clones in this sample may be carry-over from other donors' samples.

The chain carries TRBV7-2 and TRBJ2-1; no firm D call. Germline V gives CDR1 SGHTA, CDR2 FQGNSA. Trimming took 6 bases from V and 2 from J, leaving 20 bases between them. The CDR3 is made up of 17 amino acids. CDR3 protein: CASSQGPLVDTYNEQFF. CDR3 coding DNA: TGTGCCAGCAGTCAAGGGCCCCTAGTTGATACCTACAATGAGCAGTTCTTC. The full variable domain, its missing parts supplied by reference TRBV7-2 and TRBJ2-1, is GAGVSQSPSNKVTEKGKDVELRCDPISGHTALYWYRQSLGQGLEFLIYFQGNSAPDKSGLPSDRFSAERTGGSVSTLTIQRTQQEDSAVYLCASSQGPLVDTYNEQFFGPGTRLTVL.

V usage is TRBV2 and J usage is TRBJ1-2, with 8 bases that match TRBD1. Germline values: CDR1 SNHLY, CDR2 FYNNEI. J gave up 2 bases and V 5 bases, and 4 bases lay outside the gene matches. This CDR3 has 14 amino acids. The CDR3 region is CASSPDRGNYGYTF. CDR3 DNA: TGTGCCAGCAGTCCCGACAGGGGAAACTATGGCTACACCTTC. The whole variable domain, remainder taken from reference TRBV2 and TRBJ1-2, is EPEVTQTPSHQVTQMGQEVILRCVPISNHLYFYWYRQILGQKVEFLVSFYNNEISEKSEIFDDQFSVERPDGSNFTLKIRSTKLEDSAMYFCASSPDRGNYGYTFGSGTRLTVV.

The chain uses TRBV5-1 and TRBJ2-7, with 10 bases fitting TRBD1. Trimming cost V 2 bases and J 7 bases; bases outside gene matches: 9. Germline CDR1 and CDR2: SGHRS and YFSETQ. The CDR3 is 15 amino acids. Written as DNA, the CDR3 is TGCGCCAGCAGCTTCCAAGGGACAGGGGCGGAAGAGCAGTACTTC. It yields the protein CASSFQGTGAEEQYF.

V usage is TRBV27 and J usage is TRBJ1-5; TRBD1 aligns across 8 bases. Germline V gene data show CDR1 as MNHEY and CDR2 as SMNVEV (reference sequence). V shed 4 bases and J 4 bases; nucleotides not matched to a gene: 6. The CDR3 is 15 amino acids. CDR3 sequence: CASSSLQGGNQPQHF. The CDR3 coding sequence is TGTGCCAGCAGTTCCCTACAGGGGGGGAATCAGCCCCAGCATTTT.

V usage is TRBV12-5 and J usage is TRBJ2-5; D may correspond to TRBD1 or TRBD2 (5 bases each). The CDR3 length is 13 residues. Trimming removed 1 base at V and 5 bases at J, with 8 bases between. The V gene's germline CDR1 is LGHNT and CDR2 FRNRAP. The CDR3 here is CASGLGWGETQYF. The DNA for the CDR3 is TGTGCTAGTGGTTTGGGGTGGGGGGAGACCCAGTACTTC.

The sample holds one count of this clone. V usage is TRBV19 and J usage is TRBJ2-5; D is perhaps TRBD1 (5 bases). V was shortened by 7 bases and J by 1 base, with 10 bases between the two germline ends. CDR3 size: 13 residues. Germline V CDR1 and CDR2: LNHDA, SQIVND (reference sequence). The CDR3 DNA reads as TGTGCCAGTAATGGACATAGCCAAGAGACCCAGTACTTC. Residues: CASNGHSQETQYF.

CDR3 region: CASSPRTGGGYTF. The CDR3 DNA is TGTGCCAGCAGTCCCCGGACAGGGGGTGGCTACACCTTC. The chain recombines TRBV25-1 with TRBJ1-2, with 10 bases that match TRBD1. The CDR3 covers 13 residues. V gave up 5 bases and J gave up 7 bases; unmatched junction bases: 4. Germline CDR1 MGHDK, CDR2 SYGVNS.

This rearrangement joins TRBV27 to TRBJ1-4, with D possibly being TRBD1 (6 bases). Germline V lookup: CDR1 MNHEY, CDR2 SMNVEV (reference sequence). The V end was cut by 5 bases, the J end by 5 bases, with 12 bases between. The CDR3 has 14 amino acids. The CDR3 nucleotides read TGTGCCAGCAGTCAGCAGGGGAGGAATGAAAAACTGTTTTTT. The encoded protein is CASSQQGRNEKLFF.

This clone was picked up a small number of times. The CDR3 DNA reads TGTGCCAGTAGTCCCGGAAACACTTATGGTCTGTTTTTT. It encodes CASSPGNTYGLFF. V and J are TRBV19 and TRBJ1-4; D unresolved. Germline V gene lookup returns CDR1 LNHDA and CDR2 SQIVND (reference sequence). The ends were cut back, 5 bases at V and 14 bases at J, with 18 bases in the middle. The CDR3 runs to 13 residues.

The V and J genes are TRBV6-6 and TRBJ2-2; either TRBD1 or TRBD2 may supply D (6 bases each). The V end was cut by 2 bases, the J end by 3 bases, with 7 bases between. The CDR3 spans 14 residues. Looked up from germline, CDR1 is MNHNY and CDR2 is SVGAGI (reference sequence). The CDR3 region is CASSYRGDTGELFF. CDR3 in DNA: TGTGCCAGCAGTTACAGGGGGGACACCGGGGAGCTGTTTTTT.

This clone was seen a few times. V and J are TRBV30 and TRBJ1-5; D not resolved. CDR1 and CDR2 (germline): GTSNPN, SVGIG (reference sequence). Trimming stripped 0 bases from V and 2 bases from J, with 11 bases between. The CDR3 has 15 residues. The CDR3 DNA reads TGTGCCTGGAGTGTACAGCATATCGGCAATCAGCCCCAGCATTTT. Its protein is CAWSVQHIGNQPQHF.

The chain recombines TRBV2 with TRBJ2-1; 12 bases are shared with TRBD2. The CDR3 contains 15 residues. Trimming took 5 bases from V and 7 from J; bases not matched to a gene: 6. Germline loops: CDR1 SNHLY, CDR2 FYNNEI. CDR3 in DNA: TGTGCCAGCAGTTCTAGCGGGAGGGCCAGAAATGAGCAGTTCTTC. Its protein is CASSSSGRARNEQFF.

The rearrangement joins TRBV5-1 to TRBJ2-7; TRBD2 matches at 10 bases. Trimming cost V 2 bases and J 1 base; bases outside gene matches: 6. Germline CDR1 SGHRS, CDR2 YFSETQ. The CDR3 has 16 residues. The CDR3 sequence: CASSFATSGTSYEQYF. In nucleotides, the CDR3 is TGCGCCAGCAGCTTCGCTACTAGCGGGACGTCCTACGAGCAGTACTTC.

The sample holds a few counts of this clone. The V and J genes are TRBV20-1 and TRBJ1-1, with D unresolved. This CDR3 spans 11 amino acids. CDR1 DFQATT and CDR2 SNEGSKA come from the germline V gene (reference sequence). In DNA form, the CDR3 reads TGCAGACTCAGCGCGCAATCTGAAGCTTTCTTT. It is translated as CRLSAQSEAFF.

The chain carries TRBV6-1 and TRBJ2-7; possibly TRBD1 or TRBD2 for D (5 bases each). Germline V gene data show CDR1 as MNHNS and CDR2 as SASEGT. This CDR3 is 14 amino acids long. With 6 bases removed from V and 0 bases from J, the gap between germline ends came to 12 bases. CDR3: CASRKVGVSYEQYF. The CDR3 nucleotides read TGTGCCAGCAGGAAGGTGGGGGTCTCCTACGAGCAGTACTTC.

Notes on this clone: A much more abundant neighbour one base away suggests this may be a read error. Other DNA sequences in the sample encode the same CDR3. The V and J genes are TRBV7-2 and TRBJ2-2, with a possible D match to TRBD1 (6 bases). This CDR3 is built from 16 residues. CDR1 and CDR2 (germline): SGHTA, FQGNSA. The CDR3 loop is CASSLDSDLNTGELFF. The CDR3 DNA reads as TGCGCCAGCAGCCTGGACAGCGACCTTAACACCGGGGAGCTGTTTTTT.

This clone was detected a few times. The DNA for the CDR3 is TGTGCCAGCAGCCGGACACCAAACTATGGCTACACCTTC. Translation gives CASSRTPNYGYTF. The rearrangement joins TRBV2 to TRBJ1-2, with D tentatively TRBD1 (5 bases). The CDR3 contains 13 residues. The V gene lost 6 bases and the J gene lost 2 bases, with 10 bases spanning the gap. Germline CDR1 is SNHLY and CDR2 is FYNNEI. Using reference TRBV2 and TRBJ1-2 for the parts outside the CDR3, the full variable domain is EPEVTQTPSHQVTQMGQEVILRCVPISNHLYFYWYRQILGQKVEFLVSFYNNEISEKSEIFDDQFSVERPDGSNFTLKIRSTKLEDSAMYFCASSRTPNYGYTFGSGTRLTVV.

J is TRBJ2-3 and V is TRBV29-1; the D is unclear. The germline V gene has CDR1 SQVTM and CDR2 ANQGSEA. This CDR3 has 12 amino acids. Trimming removed 0 bases at V and 4 bases at J, with 5 bases between. CDR3 coding DNA: TGCAGCGTTGAAGATGAGGCAGATACGCAGTATTTT. Translated: CSVEDEADTQYF.

V is TRBV5-1 and J is TRBJ2-1; 11 positions agree with TRBD1. J gave up 7 bases and V 3 bases, and 6 bases lay outside the gene matches. The CDR3 contains 15 residues. Germline V gene data show CDR1 as SGHRS and CDR2 as YFSETQ. CDR3 region: CASSSRTGGMNEQFF. The DNA for the CDR3 is TGCGCCAGCAGCTCTCGGACAGGGGGCATGAATGAGCAGTTCTTC. The whole variable domain, filled in from reference TRBV5-1 and TRBJ2-1, reads KAGVTQTPRYLIKTRGQQVTLSCSPISGHRSVSWYQQTPGQGLQFLFEYFSETQRNKGNFPGRFSGRQFSNSRSEMNVSTLELGDSALYLCASSSRTGGMNEQFFGPGTRLTVL.

The chain employs TRBV6-1 and TRBJ1-1; tentatively, D is TRBD1 (5 bases). V shed 5 bases and J shed 11 bases, with 18 bases lying between them. The CDR3 covers 13 residues. Germline V gene data show CDR1 as MNHNS and CDR2 as SASEGT. CDR3 in amino acids: CASSSPGGGGAFF. The CDR3 bases are TGTGCCAGCAGTAGCCCTGGGGGGGGAGGGGCTTTCTTT.